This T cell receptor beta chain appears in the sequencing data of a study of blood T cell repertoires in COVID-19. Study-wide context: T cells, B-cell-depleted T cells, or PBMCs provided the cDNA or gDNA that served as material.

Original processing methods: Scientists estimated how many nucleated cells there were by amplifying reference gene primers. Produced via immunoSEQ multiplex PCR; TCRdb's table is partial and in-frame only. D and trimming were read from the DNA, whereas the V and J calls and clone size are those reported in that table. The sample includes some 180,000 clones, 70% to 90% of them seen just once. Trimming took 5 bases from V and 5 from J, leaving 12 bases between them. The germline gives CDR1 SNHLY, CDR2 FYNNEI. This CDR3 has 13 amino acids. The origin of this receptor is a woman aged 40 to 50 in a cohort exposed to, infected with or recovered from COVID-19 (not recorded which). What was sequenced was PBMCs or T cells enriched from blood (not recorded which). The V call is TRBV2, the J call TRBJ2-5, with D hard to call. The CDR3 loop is CASSSSSVETQYF. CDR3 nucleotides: TGTGCCAGCAGTTCGAGCAGCGTGGAGACCCAGTACTTC.